This T cell receptor beta chain was recorded in a study of human thymus T cells. This clone occurred once. During corrective heart surgery, resections were taken, and the thymus tissue came from them. J was trimmed by 3 bases and V by 0 bases; bases with no gene match: 4. This CDR3 contains 15 residues. The germline CDR1 and CDR2 sequences are SGHKS and YYEKEE (reference sequence). Assay: immunoSEQ multiplex PCR; the TCRdb copy retains only in-frame clones and omits some. The data contain roughly 77,000 clones, about 95% of them singletons. Source material: thymus tissue. The sequence derives from a girl less than two years old with a congenital heart defect but otherwise immunologically healthy. This chain uses TRBV5-5 with TRBJ2-7; 9 bases are shared with TRBD2. Written as DNA, the CDR3 is TGTGCCAGCAGCTTGGTTCCTAGCGGGAACTACGAGCAGTACTTC. The encoded protein is CASSLVPSGNYEQYF.